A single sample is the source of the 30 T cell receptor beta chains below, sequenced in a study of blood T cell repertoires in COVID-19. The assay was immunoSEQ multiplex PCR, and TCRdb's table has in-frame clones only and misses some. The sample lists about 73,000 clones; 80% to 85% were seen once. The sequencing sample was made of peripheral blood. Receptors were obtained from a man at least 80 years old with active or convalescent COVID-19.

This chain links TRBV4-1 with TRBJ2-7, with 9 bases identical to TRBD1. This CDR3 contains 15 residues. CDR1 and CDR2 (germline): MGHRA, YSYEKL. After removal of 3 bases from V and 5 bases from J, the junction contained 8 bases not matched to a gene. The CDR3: CASSHVTGGLDEQYF. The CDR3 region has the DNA TGCGCCAGCAGCCATGTAACAGGGGGCTTGGACGAGCAGTACTTC.

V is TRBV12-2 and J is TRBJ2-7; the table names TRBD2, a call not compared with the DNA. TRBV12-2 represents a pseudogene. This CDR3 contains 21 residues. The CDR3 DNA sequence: TGTGCAAGTCGCTTAGGGAAATCCGGGACTAGCGGGAGAGGGGACTCCTACGAGCAGTACTTC. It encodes CASRLGKSGTSGRGDSYEQYF.

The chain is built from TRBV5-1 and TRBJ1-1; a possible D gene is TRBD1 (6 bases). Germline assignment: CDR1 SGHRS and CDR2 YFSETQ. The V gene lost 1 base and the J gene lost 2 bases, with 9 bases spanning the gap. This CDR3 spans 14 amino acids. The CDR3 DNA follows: TGCGCCAGCAGCTTGATGGGGGCCAACACTGAAGCTTTCTTT. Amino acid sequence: CASSLMGANTEAFF.

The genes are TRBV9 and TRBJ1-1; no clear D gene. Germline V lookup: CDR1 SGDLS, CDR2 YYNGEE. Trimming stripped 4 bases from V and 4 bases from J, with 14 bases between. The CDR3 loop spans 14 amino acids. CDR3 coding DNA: TGTGCCAGCAGCTCTGCCCACGGAGGCACTGAAGCTTTCTTT. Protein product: CASSSAHGGTEAFF.

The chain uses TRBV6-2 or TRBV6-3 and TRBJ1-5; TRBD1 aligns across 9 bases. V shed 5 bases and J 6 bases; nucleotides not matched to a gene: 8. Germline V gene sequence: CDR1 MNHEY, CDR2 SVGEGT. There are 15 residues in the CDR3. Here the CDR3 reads CASSQLTGGGQPQHF. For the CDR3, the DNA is TGTGCCAGCAGTCAACTGACAGGGGGGGGTCAGCCCCAGCATTTT.

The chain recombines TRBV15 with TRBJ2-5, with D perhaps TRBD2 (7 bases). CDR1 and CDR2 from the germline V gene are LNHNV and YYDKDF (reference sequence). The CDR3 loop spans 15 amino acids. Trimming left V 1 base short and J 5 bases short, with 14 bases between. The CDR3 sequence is CATSRGGGARETQYF. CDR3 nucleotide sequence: TGTGCCACCAGCAGAGGTGGGGGGGCTAGGGAGACCCAGTACTTC.

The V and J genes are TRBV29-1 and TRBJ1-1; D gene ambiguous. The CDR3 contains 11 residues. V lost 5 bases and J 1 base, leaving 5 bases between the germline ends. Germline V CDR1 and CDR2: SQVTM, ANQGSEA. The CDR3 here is CSVLGNTEAFF. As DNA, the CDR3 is TGCAGCGTTCTCGGGAACACTGAAGCTTTCTTT.

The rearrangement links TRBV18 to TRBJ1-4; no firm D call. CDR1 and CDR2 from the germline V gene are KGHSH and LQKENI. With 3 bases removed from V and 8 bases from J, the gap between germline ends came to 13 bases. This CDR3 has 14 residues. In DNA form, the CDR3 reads TGTGCCAGCTCACCTGTACGGGGAGGAGAAAAACTGTTTTTT. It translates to CASSPVRGGEKLFF.

CDR3 bases: TGTGCCAGCAGTTACAACAGCCTCTCTGGGGCCAACGTCCTGACTTTC. As protein: CASSYNSLSGANVLTF. This chain links TRBV6-5 with TRBJ2-6, with unresolved D. The CDR3 is made up of 16 amino acids. CDR1 and CDR2 (germline): MNHEY, SVGAGI. The V end lost 2 bases, the J end lost 0 bases, and 8 bases lay between the germline ends.

The CDR3 nucleotides read TGCAGCGTTGAAGACCCCCGTCGGGCCTACAATGAGCAGTTCTTC. This sequence encodes CSVEDPRRAYNEQFF. This rearrangement joins TRBV29-1 to TRBJ2-1; D unresolved. There are 15 residues in the CDR3. The germline V and J ends were trimmed by 0 bases and 2 bases, with 11 bases remaining between them. Germline V gene lookup returns CDR1 SQVTM and CDR2 ANQGSEA.

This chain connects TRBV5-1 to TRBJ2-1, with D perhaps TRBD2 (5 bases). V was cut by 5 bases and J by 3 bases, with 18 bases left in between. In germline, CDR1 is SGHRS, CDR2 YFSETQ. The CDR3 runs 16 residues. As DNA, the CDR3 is TGCGCCAGCAGTAAAAGCGGAGACAACAACTACAATGAGCAGTTCTTC. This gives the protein CASSKSGDNNYNEQFF.

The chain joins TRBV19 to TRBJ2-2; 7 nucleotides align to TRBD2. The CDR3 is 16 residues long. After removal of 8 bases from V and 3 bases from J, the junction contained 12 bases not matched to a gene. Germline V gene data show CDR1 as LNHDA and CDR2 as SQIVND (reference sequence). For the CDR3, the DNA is TGTGCCAGTCACTCGACTAGCCGAGCAGACACCGGGGAGCTGTTTTTT. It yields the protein CASHSTSRADTGELFF.

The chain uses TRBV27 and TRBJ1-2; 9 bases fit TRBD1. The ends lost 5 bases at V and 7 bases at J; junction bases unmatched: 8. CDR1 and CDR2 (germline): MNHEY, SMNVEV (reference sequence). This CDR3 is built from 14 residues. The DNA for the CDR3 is TGTGCCAGCAGTGGGAACAGGGGGCTGGGTGGCTACACCTTC. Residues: CASSGNRGLGGYTF.

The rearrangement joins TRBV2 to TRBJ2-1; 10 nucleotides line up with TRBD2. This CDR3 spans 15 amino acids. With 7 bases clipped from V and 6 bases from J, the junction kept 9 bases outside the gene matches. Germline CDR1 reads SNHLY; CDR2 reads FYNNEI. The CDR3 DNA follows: TGTGCCAGCAAGTTAGCGGGAGGTCTTTTCAATGAGCAGTTCTTC. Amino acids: CASKLAGGLFNEQFF.

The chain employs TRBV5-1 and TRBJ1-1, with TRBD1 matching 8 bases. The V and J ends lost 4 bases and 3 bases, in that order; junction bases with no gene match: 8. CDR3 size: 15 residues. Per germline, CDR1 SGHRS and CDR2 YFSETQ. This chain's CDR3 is CASSRTGLRDTEAFF. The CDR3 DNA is TGCGCCAGCAGCCGGACAGGGCTTAGGGACACTGAAGCTTTCTTT.

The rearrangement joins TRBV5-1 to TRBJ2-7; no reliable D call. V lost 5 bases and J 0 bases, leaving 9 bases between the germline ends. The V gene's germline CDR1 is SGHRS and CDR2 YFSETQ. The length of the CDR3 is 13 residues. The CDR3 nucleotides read TGCGCCAGCAGATCAACAGTCTCCTACGAGCAGTACTTC. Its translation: CASRSTVSYEQYF.

The CDR3 is CASSPRQGQGNTIYF. The CDR3 DNA reads as TGTGCCAGCAGCCCTAGGCAGGGTCAAGGAAACACCATATATTTT. The chain employs TRBV11-3 and TRBJ1-3; tentative D call: TRBD1 (5 bases). Germline loops: CDR1 SGHNT, CDR2 YENEEA. The CDR3 runs to 15 residues. The V gene lost 5 bases and the J gene lost 4 bases, with 15 bases spanning the gap.

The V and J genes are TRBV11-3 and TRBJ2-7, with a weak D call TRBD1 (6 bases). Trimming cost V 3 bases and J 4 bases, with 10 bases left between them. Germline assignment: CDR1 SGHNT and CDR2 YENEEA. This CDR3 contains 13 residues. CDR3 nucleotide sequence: TGTGCCAGCAGCTTTCAGGGGCCTTACGAGCAGTACTTC. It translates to CASSFQGPYEQYF.

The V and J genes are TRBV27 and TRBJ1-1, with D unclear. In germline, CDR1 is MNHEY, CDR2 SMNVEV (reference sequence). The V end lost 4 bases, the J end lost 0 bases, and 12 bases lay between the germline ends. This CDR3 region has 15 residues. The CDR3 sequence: CASSSWRTMNTEAFF. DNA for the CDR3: TGTGCCAGCAGTTCCTGGAGAACCATGAACACTGAAGCTTTCTTT.

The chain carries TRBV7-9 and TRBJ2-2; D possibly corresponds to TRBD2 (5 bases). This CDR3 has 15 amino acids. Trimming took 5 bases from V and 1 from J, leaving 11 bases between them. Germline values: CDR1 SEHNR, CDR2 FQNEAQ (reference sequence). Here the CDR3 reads CASSPGSRNTGELFF. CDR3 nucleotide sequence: TGTGCCAGCAGCCCGGGATCCAGGAACACCGGGGAGCTGTTTTTT.

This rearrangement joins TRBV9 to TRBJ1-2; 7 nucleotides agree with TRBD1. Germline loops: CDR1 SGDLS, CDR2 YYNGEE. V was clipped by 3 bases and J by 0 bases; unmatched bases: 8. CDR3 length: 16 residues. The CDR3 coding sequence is TGTGCCAGCAGCGCGCTGGACAGGACACCTAACTATGGCTACACCTTC. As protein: CASSALDRTPNYGYTF.

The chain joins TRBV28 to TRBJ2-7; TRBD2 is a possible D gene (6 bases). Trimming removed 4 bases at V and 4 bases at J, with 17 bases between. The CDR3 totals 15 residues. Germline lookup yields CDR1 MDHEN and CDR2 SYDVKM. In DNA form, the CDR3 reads TGTGCCAGCAGTTCGCGCGGGGCCCCCCCTTACGAGCAGTACTTC. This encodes CASSSRGAPPYEQYF.

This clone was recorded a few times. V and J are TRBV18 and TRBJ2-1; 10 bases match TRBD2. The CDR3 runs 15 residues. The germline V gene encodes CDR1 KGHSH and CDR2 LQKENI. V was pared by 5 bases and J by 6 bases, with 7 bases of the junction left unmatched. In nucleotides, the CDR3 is TGTGCCAGCTCAACCCTGGGACTAGCGTCCAATGAGCAGTTCTTC. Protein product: CASSTLGLASNEQFF.

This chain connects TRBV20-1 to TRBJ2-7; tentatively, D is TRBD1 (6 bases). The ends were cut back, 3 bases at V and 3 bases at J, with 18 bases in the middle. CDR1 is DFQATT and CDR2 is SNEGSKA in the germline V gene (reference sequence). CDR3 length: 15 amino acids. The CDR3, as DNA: TGCAGTGCTAGTGCCCTTTTCGGACAGAGCTACGAGCAGTACTTC. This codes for CSASALFGQSYEQYF.

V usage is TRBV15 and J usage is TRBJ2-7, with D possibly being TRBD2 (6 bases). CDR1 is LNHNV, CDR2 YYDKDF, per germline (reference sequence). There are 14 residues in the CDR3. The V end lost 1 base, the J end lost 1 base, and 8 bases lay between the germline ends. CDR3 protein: CATSRGGDSYEQYF. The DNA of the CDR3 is TGTGCCACCAGCAGAGGGGGGGATTCCTACGAGCAGTACTTC.

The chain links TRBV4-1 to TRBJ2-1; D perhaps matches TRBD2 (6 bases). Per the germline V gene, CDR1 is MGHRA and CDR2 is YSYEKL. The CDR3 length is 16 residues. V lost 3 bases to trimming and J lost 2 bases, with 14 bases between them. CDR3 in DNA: TGCGCCAGCAGCCATCGCCTCGGAGGGACCTACAATGAGCAGTTCTTC. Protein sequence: CASSHRLGGTYNEQFF.

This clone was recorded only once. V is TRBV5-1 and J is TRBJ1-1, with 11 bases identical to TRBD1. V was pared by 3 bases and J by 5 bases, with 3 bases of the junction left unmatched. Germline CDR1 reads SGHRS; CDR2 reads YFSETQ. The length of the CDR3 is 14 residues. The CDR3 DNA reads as TGCGCCAGCAGCTCCGGGACAGGGGGGACTGAAGCTTTCTTT. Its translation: CASSSGTGGTEAFF.

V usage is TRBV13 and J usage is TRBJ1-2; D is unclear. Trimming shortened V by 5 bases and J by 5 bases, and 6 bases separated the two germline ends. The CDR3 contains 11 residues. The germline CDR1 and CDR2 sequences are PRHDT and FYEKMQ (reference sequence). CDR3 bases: TGTGCCAGCAGCCTCGGGTATGGCTACACCTTC. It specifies CASSLGYGYTF.

CDR3 residues: CASSHRAAVDYGYTF. CDR3 coding DNA: TGTGCCAGCAGCCATCGTGCGGCGGTGGACTATGGCTACACCTTC. The chain recombines TRBV3-1 (or the pseudogene TRBV3-2) with TRBJ1-2; D is unclear. This CDR3 region has 15 residues. CDR1 is LGHDT and CDR2 is YNNKEL in the germline V gene (reference sequence). The ends were cut back, 3 bases at V and 3 bases at J, with 14 bases in the middle.

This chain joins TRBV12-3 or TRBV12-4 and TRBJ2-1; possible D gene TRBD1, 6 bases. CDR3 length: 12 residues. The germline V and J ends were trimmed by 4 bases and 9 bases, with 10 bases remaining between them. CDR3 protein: CASSSQGFEQFF. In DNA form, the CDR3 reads TGTGCCAGCAGTTCTCAGGGGTTTGAGCAGTTCTTC.